The sequence of this T cell receptor beta chain was determined in a study of T cell responses to AZD1222 COVID-19 vaccine. The V end lost 0 bases, the J end lost 5 bases, and 14 bases lay between the germline ends. The CDR3 loop spans 16 amino acids. Germline V gene sequence: CDR1 SGHRS, CDR2 YFSETQ. This clone was recorded once. What it binds is not known. General observations from the study: Just six or seven AZD1222 recipients tested seropositive at baseline. Unmutated variant regions are reportedly targeted by nearly half of spike-specific TCRs.

TCRdb's copy holds only in-frame clones and misses some; the assay was immunoSEQ multiplex PCR. Of about 59,000 clones listed, 75% to 90% are singletons. Whether given at about 4 or about 12 weeks, second doses were pooled. The V gene is TRBV5-1, the J gene TRBJ2-2; D is unresolved. The sample consisted of peripheral blood, taken 28 days after the second AZD1222 dose. This clonotype originated in an adult who received the AZD1222 COVID-19 vaccine. The CDR3 sequence: CASSLEPGSKTGELFF. The CDR3 coding sequence is TGCGCCAGCAGCTTGGAGCCAGGAAGTAAGACCGGGGAGCTGTTTTTT. Together with reference TRBV5-1 and TRBJ2-2, the CDR3 gives the full variable domain: KAGVTQTPRYLIKTRGQQVTLSCSPISGHRSVSWYQQTPGQGLQFLFEYFSETQRNKGNFPGRFSGRQFSNSRSEMNVSTLELGDSALYLCASSLEPGSKTGELFFGEGSRLTVL.